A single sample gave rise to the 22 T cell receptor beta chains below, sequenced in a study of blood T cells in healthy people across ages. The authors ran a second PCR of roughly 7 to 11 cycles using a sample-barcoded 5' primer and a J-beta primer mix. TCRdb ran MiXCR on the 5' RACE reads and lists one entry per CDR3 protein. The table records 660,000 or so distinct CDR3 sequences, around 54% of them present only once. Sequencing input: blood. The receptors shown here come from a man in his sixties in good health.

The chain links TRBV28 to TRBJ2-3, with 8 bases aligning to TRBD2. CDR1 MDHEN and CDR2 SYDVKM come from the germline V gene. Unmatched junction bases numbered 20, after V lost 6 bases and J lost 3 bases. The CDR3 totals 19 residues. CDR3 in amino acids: CASSDPAGLAGLGTDTQYF. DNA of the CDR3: TGTGCCAGCAGCGACCCGGCGGGGCTAGCGGGCCTGGGGACAGATACGCAGTATTTT.

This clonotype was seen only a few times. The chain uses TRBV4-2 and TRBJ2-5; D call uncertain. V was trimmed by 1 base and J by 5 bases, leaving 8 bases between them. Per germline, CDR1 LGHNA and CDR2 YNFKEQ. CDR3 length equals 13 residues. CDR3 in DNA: TGTGCCAGCAGCCAAGGCCGGAAGGAGACCCAGTACTTC. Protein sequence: CASSQGRKETQYF.

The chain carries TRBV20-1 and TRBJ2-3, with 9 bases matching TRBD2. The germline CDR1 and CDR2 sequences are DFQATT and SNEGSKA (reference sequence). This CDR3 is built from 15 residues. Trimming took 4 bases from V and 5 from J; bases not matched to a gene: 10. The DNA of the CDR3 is TGCAGTGCTATCTCCATAGCGGGGGTTGGAGATACGCAGTATTTT. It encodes CSAISIAGVGDTQYF.

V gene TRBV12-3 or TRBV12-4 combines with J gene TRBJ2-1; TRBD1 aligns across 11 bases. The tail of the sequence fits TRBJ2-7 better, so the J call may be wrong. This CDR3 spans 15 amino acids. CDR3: CASSFEGQGGNEQYF. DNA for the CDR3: TGTGCCAGCAGTTTCGAGGGACAGGGGGGCAATGAGCAGTACTTC.

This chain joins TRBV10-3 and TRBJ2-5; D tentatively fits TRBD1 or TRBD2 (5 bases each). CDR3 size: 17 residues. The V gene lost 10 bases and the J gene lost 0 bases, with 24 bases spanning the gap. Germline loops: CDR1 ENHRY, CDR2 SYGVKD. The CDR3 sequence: CATSLVGTEDYQETQYF. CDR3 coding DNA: TGTGCCACCAGCCTCGTCGGGACGGAAGATTACCAAGAGACCCAGTACTTC.

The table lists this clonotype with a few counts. CDR3 DNA: TGTGCCAGCAGCCCCTCTAGCGGGGGGGCCTACGAGCAGTACTTC. Its protein is CASSPSSGGAYEQYF. This chain connects TRBV3-1 to TRBJ2-7, with TRBD2 matching 12 bases. The CDR3 is 15 amino acids. The V and J ends lost 4 bases and 2 bases, in that order; junction bases with no gene match: 3. Germline CDR1 and CDR2: LGHDT and YNNKEL (reference sequence).

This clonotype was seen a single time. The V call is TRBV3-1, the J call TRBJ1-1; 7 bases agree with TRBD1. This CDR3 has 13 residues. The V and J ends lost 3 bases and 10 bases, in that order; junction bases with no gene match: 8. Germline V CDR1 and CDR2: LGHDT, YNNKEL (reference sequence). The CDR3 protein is CASSQAGTETAFF. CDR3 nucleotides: TGTGCCAGCAGCCAGGCCGGGACAGAAACAGCTTTCTTT.

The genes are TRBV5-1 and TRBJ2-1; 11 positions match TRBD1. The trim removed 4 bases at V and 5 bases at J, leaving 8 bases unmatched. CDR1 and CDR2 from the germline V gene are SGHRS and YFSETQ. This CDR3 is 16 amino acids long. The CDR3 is CASSQGGTGGNNEQFF. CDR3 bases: TGCGCCAGCAGCCAGGGAGGGACAGGGGGAAACAATGAGCAGTTCTTC.

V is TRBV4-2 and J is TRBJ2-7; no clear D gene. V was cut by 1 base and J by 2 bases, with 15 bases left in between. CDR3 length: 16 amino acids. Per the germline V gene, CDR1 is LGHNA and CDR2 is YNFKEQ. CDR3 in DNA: TGTGCCAGCAGCCAAGTCTCGTCACAGCACACCTACGAGCAGTACTTC. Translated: CASSQVSSQHTYEQYF.

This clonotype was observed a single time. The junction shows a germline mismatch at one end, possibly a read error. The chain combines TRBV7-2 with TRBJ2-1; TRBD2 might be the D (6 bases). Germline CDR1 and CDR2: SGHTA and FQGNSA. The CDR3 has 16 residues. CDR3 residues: CAGSLVGGANYNEQFF. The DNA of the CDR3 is TGTGCCGGCAGCTTAGTTGGCGGGGCGAACTACAATGAGCAGTTCTTC.

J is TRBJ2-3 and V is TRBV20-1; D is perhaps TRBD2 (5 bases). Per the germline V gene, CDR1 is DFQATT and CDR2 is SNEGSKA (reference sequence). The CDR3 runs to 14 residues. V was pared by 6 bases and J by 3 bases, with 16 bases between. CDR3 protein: CSARAPGLTDTQYF. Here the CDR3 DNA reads TGCAGTGCGCGGGCCCCTGGCTTGACAGATACGCAGTATTTT.

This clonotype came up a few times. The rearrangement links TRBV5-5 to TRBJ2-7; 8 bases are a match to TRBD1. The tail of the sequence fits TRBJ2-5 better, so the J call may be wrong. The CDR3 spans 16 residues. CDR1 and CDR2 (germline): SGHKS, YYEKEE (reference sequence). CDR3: CASSPPGQEVWGTQYF. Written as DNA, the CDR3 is TGTGCCAGCAGCCCTCCGGGACAGGAGGTTTGGGGGACCCAGTACTTC.

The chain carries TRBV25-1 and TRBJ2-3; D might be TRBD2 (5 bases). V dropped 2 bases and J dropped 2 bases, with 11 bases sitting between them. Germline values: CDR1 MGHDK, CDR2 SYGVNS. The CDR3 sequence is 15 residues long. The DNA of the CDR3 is TGTGCCAGCAGTGAAGGTAGAGCGGCCACAGATACGCAGTATTTT. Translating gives CASSEGRAATDTQYF.

CDR3 region: CASSLVGPQPGETQYF. In DNA, the CDR3 is TGTGCCAGCAGCTTAGTTGGACCCCAACCTGGGGAGACCCAGTACTTC. The V gene is TRBV5-6, the J gene TRBJ2-7; no definite D call. The end of the DNA aligns better with TRBJ2-5, so the J call may be wrong. Germline values: CDR1 SGHDT, CDR2 YYEEEE. The CDR3 spans 16 residues.

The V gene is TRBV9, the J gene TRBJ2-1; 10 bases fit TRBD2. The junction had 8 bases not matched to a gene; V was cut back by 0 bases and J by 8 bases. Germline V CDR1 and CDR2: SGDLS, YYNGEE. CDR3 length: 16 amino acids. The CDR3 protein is CASSVAGSGGYDEQFF. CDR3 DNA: TGTGCCAGCAGCGTAGCTGGTAGCGGGGGGTATGATGAGCAGTTCTTC. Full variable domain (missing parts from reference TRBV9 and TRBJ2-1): DSGVTQTPKHLITATGQRVTLRCSPRSGDLSVYWYQQSLDQGLQFLIQYYNGEERAKGNILERFSAQQFPDLHSELNLSSLELGDSALYFCASSVAGSGGYDEQFFGPGTRLTVL.

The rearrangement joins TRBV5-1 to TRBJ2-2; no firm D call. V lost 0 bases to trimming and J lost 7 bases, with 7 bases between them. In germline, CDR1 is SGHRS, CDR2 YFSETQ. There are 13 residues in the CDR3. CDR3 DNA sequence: TGCGCCAGCAGCTTGGCAACGGACGGGGAGCTGTTTTTT. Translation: CASSLATDGELFF. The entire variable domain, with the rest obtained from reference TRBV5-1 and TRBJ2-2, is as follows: KAGVTQTPRYLIKTRGQQVTLSCSPISGHRSVSWYQQTPGQGLQFLFEYFSETQRNKGNFPGRFSGRQFSNSRSEMNVSTLELGDSALYLCASSLATDGELFFGEGSRLTVL.

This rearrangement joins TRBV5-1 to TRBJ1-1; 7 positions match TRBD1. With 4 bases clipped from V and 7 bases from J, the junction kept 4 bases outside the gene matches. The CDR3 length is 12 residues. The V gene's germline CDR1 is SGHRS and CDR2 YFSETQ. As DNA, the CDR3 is TGCGCCAGCAGCGTGCAGGGGGGTGAAGCTTTCTTT. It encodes CASSVQGGEAFF.

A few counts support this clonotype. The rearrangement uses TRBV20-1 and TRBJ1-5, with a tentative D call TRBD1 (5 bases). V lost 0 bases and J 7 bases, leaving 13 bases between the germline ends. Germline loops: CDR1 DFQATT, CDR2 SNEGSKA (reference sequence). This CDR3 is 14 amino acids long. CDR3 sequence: CSARDLGRVQPQHF. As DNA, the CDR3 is TGCAGTGCTAGAGATTTGGGCAGGGTCCAGCCCCAGCATTTT.

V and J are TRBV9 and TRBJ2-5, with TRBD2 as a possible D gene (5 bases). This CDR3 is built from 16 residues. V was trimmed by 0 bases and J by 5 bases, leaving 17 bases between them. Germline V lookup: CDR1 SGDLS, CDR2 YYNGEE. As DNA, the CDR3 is TGTGCCAGCAGCGTAGCCGGACTCCCTAGTGGGGAGACCCAGTACTTC. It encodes CASSVAGLPSGETQYF.

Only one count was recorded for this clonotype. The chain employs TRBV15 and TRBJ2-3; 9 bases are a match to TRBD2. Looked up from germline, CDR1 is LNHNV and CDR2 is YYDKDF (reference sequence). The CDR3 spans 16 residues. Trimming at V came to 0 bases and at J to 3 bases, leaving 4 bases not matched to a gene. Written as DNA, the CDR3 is TGTGCCACCAGCAGAGATGGGGGACTAGCTACAGATACGCAGTATTTT. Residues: CATSRDGGLATDTQYF.

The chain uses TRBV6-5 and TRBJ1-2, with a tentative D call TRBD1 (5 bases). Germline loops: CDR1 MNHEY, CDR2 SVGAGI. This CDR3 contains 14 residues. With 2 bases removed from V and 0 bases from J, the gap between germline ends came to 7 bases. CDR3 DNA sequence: TGTGCCAGCAGTTACGGGGGAACTAACTATGGCTACACCTTC. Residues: CASSYGGTNYGYTF.

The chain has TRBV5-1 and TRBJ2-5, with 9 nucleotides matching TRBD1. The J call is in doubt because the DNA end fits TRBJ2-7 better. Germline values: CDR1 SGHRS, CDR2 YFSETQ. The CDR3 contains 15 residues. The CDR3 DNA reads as TGCGCCAGCAGCCCCCGGGACAGGGTCATAGGCGAGCAGTACTTC. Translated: CASSPRDRVIGEQYF.